Included here is one TCR beta chain sequence, with context. Its antigen is not known. The sample is drawn from a study of cytomegalovirus exposure and HLA in healthy donors. About the study: Counted in an early data release were about 80 million unique TCRs from HLA-typed donors.

PCR used 60 Vbeta primers and 13 Jbeta primers. Using immunoSEQ multiplex PCR, the repertoire was profiled, and TCRdb retains in-frame clones only, with some absent. The sample lists some 150,000 clones, over 70% occurring once. General study findings and limits: The HLA-A and HLA-B alleles of most subjects were reportedly predicted accurately from TCR beta sequences.

V was pared by 0 bases and J by 3 bases, with 16 bases between. This CDR3 contains 17 residues. Germline assignment: CDR1 SGHDN and CDR2 FVKESK. This TCR derives from a man in his thirties or forties in good health and CMV-seropositive. The chain has TRBV14 and TRBJ2-3; possibly TRBD1 for D (5 bases). Sample: PBMCs. The CDR3 spells CASSQDKFAGKTDTQYF. As DNA, the CDR3 is TGTGCCAGCAGCCAAGATAAGTTTGCAGGGAAGACAGATACGCAGTATTTT. Full variable domain (outside the CDR3, taken from reference TRBV14 and TRBJ2-3): EAGVTQFPSHSVIEKGQTVTLRCDPISGHDNLYWYRRVMGKEIKFLLHFVKESKQDESGMPNNRFLAERTGGTYSTLKVQPAELEDSGVYFCASSQDKFAGKTDTQYFGPGTRLTVL.